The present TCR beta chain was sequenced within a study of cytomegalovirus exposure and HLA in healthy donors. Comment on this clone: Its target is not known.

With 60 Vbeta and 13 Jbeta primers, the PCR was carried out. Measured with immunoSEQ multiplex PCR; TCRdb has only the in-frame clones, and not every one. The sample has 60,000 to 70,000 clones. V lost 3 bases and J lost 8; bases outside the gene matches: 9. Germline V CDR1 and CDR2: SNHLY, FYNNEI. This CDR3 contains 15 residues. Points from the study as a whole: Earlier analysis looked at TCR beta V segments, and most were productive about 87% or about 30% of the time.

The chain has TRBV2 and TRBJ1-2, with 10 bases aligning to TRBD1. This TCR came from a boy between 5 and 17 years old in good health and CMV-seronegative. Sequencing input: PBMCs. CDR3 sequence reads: CASSDGRQGAGGYTF. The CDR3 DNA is TGTGCCAGCAGTGATGGGCGACAGGGGGCAGGGGGCTACACCTTC.